This T cell receptor (beta chain) emerged from a study of memory CD4+ T cells and cytomegalovirus serostatus. The wider study: This sample comes from healthy Belgian adults, roughly nine CMV seropositive, 24 seronegative.

Worth noting for this clone: What it binds is not known.

Trimming at V came to 6 bases and at J to 4 bases, leaving 13 bases not matched to a gene. CDR1 and CDR2 (germline): MDHEN, SYDVKM. The CDR3 is 17 amino acids. General study results and limits: CD4+ memory repertoires contained about 40% of the roughly 150 reported CMV TCRbeta sequences.

The sort gate was single viable CD3+CD4+CD8-CD45RO+ cells for memory CD4+ T cells. Total CD4+ T cells were enriched by CD4 positive selection. The table came from immunoSEQ multiplex PCR; TCRdb's copy has only in-frame clones and leaves some out. The sample records about 53,000 clones, 60% to 80% being singletons. The chain is built from TRBV28 and TRBJ1-4; 8 positions agree with TRBD1. This TCR derives from an adult in good health and CMV-seronegative. Material: memory CD4+ T cells from blood. The CDR3 region has the DNA TGTGCCAGCAGCCTAGACCGGGACAGGAGTGTTAATGAAAAACTGTTTTTT. This sequence encodes CASSLDRDRSVNEKLFF.